These 9 T cell receptor beta chains were sequenced from one sample in a study of identifying expanded T cells in peripheral blood. Here immunoSEQ multiplex PCR was the method, and the copy in TCRdb shows in-frame clones only, minus some. This table holds 120,000 or so clones, roughly 80% found once. Sample: blood. All receptors derive from a person aged 18 to 70 in good health.

The chain links TRBV7-2 to TRBJ2-7; tentative D call: TRBD1 (6 bases). V dropped 2 bases and J dropped 0 bases, with 14 bases sitting between them. There are 16 residues in the CDR3. Germline lookup yields CDR1 SGHTA and CDR2 FQGNSA. CDR3 nucleotide sequence: TGTGCCAGCAGCTTACCCCGGAAAGGGGGCTCCTACGAGCAGTACTTC. Translating it yields CASSLPRKGGSYEQYF.

The V gene is TRBV27, the J gene TRBJ2-3, with D perhaps TRBD1 or TRBD2 (6 bases each). CDR1 MNHEY and CDR2 SMNVEV come from the germline V gene (reference sequence). Between the trimmed V and J ends, which lost 0 bases and 3 bases, there was a span of 10 bases. This CDR3 contains 15 residues. CDR3 nucleotide sequence: TGTGCCAGCAGTTTATCAGGGGGGTGGACAGATACGCAGTATTTT. Its protein is CASSLSGGWTDTQYF.

The sample holds one count of this clone. This chain uses TRBV6-5 with TRBJ1-3; unclear D gene. The germline V gene has CDR1 MNHEY and CDR2 SVGAGI. This CDR3 region has 13 residues. V was pared by 7 bases and J by 5 bases, with 12 bases between. CDR3: CASTNTARNTIYF. CDR3 bases: TGTGCCAGCACCAATACAGCTAGAAACACCATATATTTT.

J is TRBJ2-1 and V is TRBV5-1; TRBD1 aligns across 10 bases. The germline gives CDR1 SGHRS, CDR2 YFSETQ. The J segment lost 3 bases and the V segment lost 0 bases, leaving 3 bases of the junction unmatched. The CDR3 is made up of 16 amino acids. The CDR3 bases are TGCGCCAGCAGCTTGGGGACAGGGGGGAACTACAATGAGCAGTTCTTC. Its protein is CASSLGTGGNYNEQFF.

V and J are TRBV5-8 and TRBJ2-3; 16 positions agree with TRBD2. The CDR3 covers 17 residues. V was clipped by 3 bases and J by 4 bases; unmatched bases: 5. The germline V gene has CDR1 SGHTS and CDR2 YDEGEE. The CDR3 DNA sequence: TGTGCCAGCAGCTCCGCCGGGACTAGCGGGGGGGCAGATACGCAGTATTTT. Translation gives CASSSAGTSGGADTQYF.

The chain carries TRBV7-6 and TRBJ1-1; 7 nucleotides align to TRBD1. Germline trimming cut 2 bases from V and 5 bases from J; bases unmatched to any gene: 8. The CDR3 is 15 amino acids. Germline-derived CDR1 and CDR2 are SGHVS and FNYEAQ. DNA of the CDR3: TGTGCCAGCAGCTTATATTCAGGGGGGAGAACTGAAGCTTTCTTT. Amino acids: CASSLYSGGRTEAFF.

The J gene is TRBJ1-1, the V gene TRBV6-5, with a weak D call TRBD1 (5 bases). Per germline, CDR1 MNHEY and CDR2 SVGAGI. CDR3 length: 14 amino acids. V was shortened by 2 bases and J by 5 bases, with 12 bases between the two germline ends. The CDR3: CASSYRQGGTEAFF. CDR3 DNA sequence: TGTGCCAGCAGTTACAGGCAGGGAGGGACTGAAGCTTTCTTT.

The chain is built from TRBV6-6 and TRBJ2-3; D may be TRBD1 or TRBD2 (5 bases each). The germline gives CDR1 MNHNY, CDR2 SVGAGI (reference sequence). This CDR3 has 13 residues. The germline V and J ends were trimmed by 10 bases and 4 bases, with 15 bases remaining between them. CDR3 region: CATRDPTPDTQYF. For the CDR3, the DNA is TGTGCCACCCGGGACCCAACCCCAGATACGCAGTATTTT.

V usage is TRBV7-2 and J usage is TRBJ2-7, with TRBD1 identical over 8 bases. The length of the CDR3 is 14 residues. Germline CDR1 SGHTA, CDR2 FQGNSA. The J segment lost 5 bases and the V segment lost 8 bases, leaving 11 bases of the junction unmatched. CDR3 in amino acids: CASGIQQGVNEQYF. The CDR3 nucleotides read TGTGCCAGCGGAATTCAACAGGGGGTGAACGAGCAGTACTTC.